Shown below are 5 T cell receptor beta chains from a single sample sequenced in a study of OX40 agonist ivuxolimab in advanced cancers. Here immunoSEQ multiplex PCR was the method, and the copy in TCRdb shows in-frame clones only, minus some. The profile shows tens of thousands of clones, 84% of them singletons. Sequenced material: CD4+ or CD8+ T cells sorted from blood, taken in a trial of the OX40 agonist ivuxolimab. These receptors all come from an adult with an advanced solid tumor such as melanoma, head and neck, liver or kidney cancer.

The CDR3 loop is CASSLGHTDNLNTEAFF. CDR3 bases: TGTGCCAGCAGCTTAGGTCATACAGACAACCTGAACACTGAAGCTTTCTTT. This chain connects TRBV11-2 to TRBJ1-1, with D unclear. Germline CDR1 and CDR2: SGHAT and FQNNGV. The CDR3 loop spans 17 amino acids. Deletions cut 1 base from V and 0 bases from J, with 15 bases between.

CDR3 residues: CASGGGGETQYF. In DNA form, the CDR3 reads TGCGCCAGCGGGGGTGGGGGAGAGACCCAGTACTTC. This sequence joins TRBV10-2 and TRBJ2-5; either TRBD1 or TRBD2 may fit D (5 bases each). Trimming pared 8 bases from V and 4 bases from J, leaving 11 bases between. The CDR3 consists of 12 residues. Germline CDR1 and CDR2: WSHSY and SAAADI.

This clone turned up a few times. The chain joins TRBV9 to TRBJ2-4; tentative D call: TRBD1 (5 bases). This CDR3 comprises 15 residues. Germline CDR1 SGDLS, CDR2 YYNGEE. Trimming removed 0 bases at V and 2 bases at J, with 9 bases between. The CDR3 reads CASSVEAGTKNIQYF. The CDR3 region has the DNA TGTGCCAGCAGCGTAGAGGCAGGGACCAAAAACATTCAGTACTTC.

This clone was picked up a small number of times. The chain links TRBV7-9 to TRBJ1-5, with no clear D. The CDR3 sequence is 12 residues long. Germline values: CDR1 SEHNR, CDR2 FQNEAQ (reference sequence). The ends were cut back, 0 bases at V and 5 bases at J, with 2 bases in the middle. The CDR3 region has the DNA TGTGCCAGCAGCTTAGCCCATCAGCCCCAGCATTTT. Encoded protein: CASSLAHQPQHF. The full variable domain, with the rest looked up from reference TRBV7-9 and TRBJ1-5, is DTGVSQNPRHKITKRGQNVTFRCDPISEHNRLYWYRQTLGQGPEFLTYFQNEAQLEKSRLLSDRFSAERPKGSFSTLEIQRTEQGDSAMYLCASSLAHQPQHFGDGTRLSIL.

This chain uses TRBV5-1 with TRBJ2-4, with 8 bases aligning to TRBD1. Per the germline V gene, CDR1 is SGHRS and CDR2 is YFSETQ. This CDR3 is built from 15 residues. Trimming cost V 0 bases and J 3 bases; bases outside gene matches: 2. The CDR3 is CASSLAGGDKNIQYF. In DNA, the CDR3 is TGCGCCAGCAGCTTGGCAGGGGGCGACAAAAACATTCAGTACTTC.